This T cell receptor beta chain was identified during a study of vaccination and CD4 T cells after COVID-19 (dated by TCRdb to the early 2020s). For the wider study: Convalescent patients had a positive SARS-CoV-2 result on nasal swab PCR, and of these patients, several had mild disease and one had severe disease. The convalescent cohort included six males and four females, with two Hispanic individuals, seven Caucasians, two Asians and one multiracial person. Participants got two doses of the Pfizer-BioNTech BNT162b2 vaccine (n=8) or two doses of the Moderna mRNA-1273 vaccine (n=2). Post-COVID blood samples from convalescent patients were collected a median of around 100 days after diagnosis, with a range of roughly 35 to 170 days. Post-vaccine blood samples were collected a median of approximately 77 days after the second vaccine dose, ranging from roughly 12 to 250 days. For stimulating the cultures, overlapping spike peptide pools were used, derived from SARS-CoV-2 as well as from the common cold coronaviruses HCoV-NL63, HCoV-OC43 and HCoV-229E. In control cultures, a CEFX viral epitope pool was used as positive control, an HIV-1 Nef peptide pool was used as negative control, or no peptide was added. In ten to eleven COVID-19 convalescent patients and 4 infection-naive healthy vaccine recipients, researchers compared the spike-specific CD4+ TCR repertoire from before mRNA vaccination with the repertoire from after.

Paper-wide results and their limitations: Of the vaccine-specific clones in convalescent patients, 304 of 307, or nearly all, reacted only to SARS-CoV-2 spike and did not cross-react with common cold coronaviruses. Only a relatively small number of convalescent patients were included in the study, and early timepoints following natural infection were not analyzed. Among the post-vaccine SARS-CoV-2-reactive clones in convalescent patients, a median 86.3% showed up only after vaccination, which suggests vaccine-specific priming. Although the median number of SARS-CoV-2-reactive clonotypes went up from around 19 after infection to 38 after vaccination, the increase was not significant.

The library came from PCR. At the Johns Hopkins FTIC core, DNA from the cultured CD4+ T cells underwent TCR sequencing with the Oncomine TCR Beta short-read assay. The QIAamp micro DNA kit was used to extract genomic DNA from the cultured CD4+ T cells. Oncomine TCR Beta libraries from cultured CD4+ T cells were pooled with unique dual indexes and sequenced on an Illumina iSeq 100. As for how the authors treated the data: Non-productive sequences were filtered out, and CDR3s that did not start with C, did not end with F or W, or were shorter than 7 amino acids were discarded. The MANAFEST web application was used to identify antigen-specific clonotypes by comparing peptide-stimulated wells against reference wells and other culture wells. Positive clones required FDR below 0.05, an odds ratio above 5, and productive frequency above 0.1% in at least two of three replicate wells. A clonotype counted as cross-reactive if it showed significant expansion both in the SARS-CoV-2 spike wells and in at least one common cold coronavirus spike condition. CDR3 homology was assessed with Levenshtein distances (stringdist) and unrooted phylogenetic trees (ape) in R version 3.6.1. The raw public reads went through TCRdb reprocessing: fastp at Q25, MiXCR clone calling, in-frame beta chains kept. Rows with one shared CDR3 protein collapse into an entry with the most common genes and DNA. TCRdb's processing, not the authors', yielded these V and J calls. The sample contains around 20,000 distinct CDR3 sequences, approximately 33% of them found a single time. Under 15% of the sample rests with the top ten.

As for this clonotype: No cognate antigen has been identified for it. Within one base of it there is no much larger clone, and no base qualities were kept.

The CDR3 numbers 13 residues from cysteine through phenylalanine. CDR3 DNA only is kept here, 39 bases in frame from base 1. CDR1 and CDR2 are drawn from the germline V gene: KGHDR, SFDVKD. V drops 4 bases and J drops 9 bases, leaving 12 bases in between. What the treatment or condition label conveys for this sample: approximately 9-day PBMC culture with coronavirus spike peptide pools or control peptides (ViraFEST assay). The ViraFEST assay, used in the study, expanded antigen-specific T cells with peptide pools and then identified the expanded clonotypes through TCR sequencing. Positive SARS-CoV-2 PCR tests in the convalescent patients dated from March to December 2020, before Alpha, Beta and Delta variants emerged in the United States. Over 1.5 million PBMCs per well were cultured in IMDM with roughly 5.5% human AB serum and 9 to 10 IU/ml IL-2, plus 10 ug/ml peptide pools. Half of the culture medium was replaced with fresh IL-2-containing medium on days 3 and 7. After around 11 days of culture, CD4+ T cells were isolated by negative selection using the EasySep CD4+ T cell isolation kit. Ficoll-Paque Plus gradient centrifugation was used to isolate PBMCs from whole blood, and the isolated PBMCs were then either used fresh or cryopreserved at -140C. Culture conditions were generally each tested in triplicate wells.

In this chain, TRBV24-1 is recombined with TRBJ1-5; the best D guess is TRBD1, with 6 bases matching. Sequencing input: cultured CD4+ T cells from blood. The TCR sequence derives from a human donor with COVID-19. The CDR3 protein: CATSEAGERPQHF. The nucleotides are TGTGCCACCAGTGAGGCAGGGGAGAGGCCCCAGCATTTT.